Reported below is one T cell receptor (beta chain). Its specific antigen is unknown. It has no much larger one-base neighbor in the sample; base qualities were not kept. The data belong to a study of blood T cell repertoires in COVID-19 (dated by TCRdb to the early 2020s). In terms of the full investigation: Samples from collaborators originated in the United States, Italy and Spain and spanned both the acute and convalescent phases of COVID-19. The prospective study material was composed of cDNA or gDNA derived from T cells, B-cell-depleted T cells, or PBMCs. The dataset comprised deeply sampled blood TCRbeta repertoires from subjects exposed to, actively infected with, or recovered from COVID-19. The repertoires were released in a freely available public database intended as a resource for research on the immune response to SARS-CoV-2. The samples were drawn from the first 160 participants of the ongoing ImmuneRACE study and from over a thousand subjects provided by 6 global collaborators. A de-identified subject ID, COVID-19 status, age in years and sex were almost always included in the sample metadata. Where available, HLA class I and class II types were obtained from metadata supplied by the sample provider rather than from assay-based typing. Paper-wide results and their limitations: Clinical and demographic metadata were provided uncurated, with the amount varying by source and participant.

The CDR1 and CDR2 encoded by the germline V gene are SQVTM and ANQGSEA. The V end gives up 6 bases and the J end 1 base, leaving 13 bases in the junction not matched to a gene. Measured from the cysteine to the phenylalanine, the CDR3 is 16 residues long. Only CDR3 DNA is held: 48 bases, read in frame from base 1. Collaborating institutions collected whole blood in K2EDTA tubes following their own protocols. Collaborator samples were shipped for TCRbeta analysis as frozen whole blood, isolated PBMCs, or DNA extracted from either sample type. TCRbeta CDR3 regions were amplified from genomic DNA using the immunoSEQ Assay, a bias-controlled multiplex PCR. Concerning the study's data processing: Within the assay, amplification of reference gene primers was used to estimate how many nucleated cells each sample contained. To quantify the absolute abundance of each unique TCRbeta CDR3 rearrangement, sequence reads were collapsed and filtered. For each sample, productive Simpson clonality was calculated by taking the square root of Simpson's diversity index across productive rearrangements. TCRdb carries this immuneACCESS record with in-frame sequences only. Its versions omit some clonotypes, under half of them owing to an unresolved V gene in the studies checked, with the rest unexplained. Clonal size and the V and J genes are those of that table, whereas D and trimming came from the DNA. The sample table lists more than 85,000 clones, over 75% of them with a count of one. 16% of the sample lies in the top ten.

Rearrangement joined TRBV29-1 to TRBJ2-3; TRBD2 fits 7 bases in the junction. This clonotype was obtained from a woman of 80 years or more with active or convalescent COVID-19. The specimen sequenced was peripheral blood. CDR3 protein: CSVSTDSGSGTDTQYF. The nucleotides read TGCAGCGTCTCGACCGATAGCGGGTCCGGCACAGATACGCAGTATTTT.